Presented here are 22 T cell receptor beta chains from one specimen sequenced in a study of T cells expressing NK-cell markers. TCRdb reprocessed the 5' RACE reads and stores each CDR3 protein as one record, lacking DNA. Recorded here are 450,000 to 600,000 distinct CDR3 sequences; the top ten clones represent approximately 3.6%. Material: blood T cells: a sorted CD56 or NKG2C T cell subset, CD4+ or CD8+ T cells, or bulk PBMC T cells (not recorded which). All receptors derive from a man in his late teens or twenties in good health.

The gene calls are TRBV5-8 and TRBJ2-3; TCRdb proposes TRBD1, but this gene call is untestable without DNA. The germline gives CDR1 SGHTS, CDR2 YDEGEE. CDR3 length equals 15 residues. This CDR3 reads CASSRSGLSADTQYF. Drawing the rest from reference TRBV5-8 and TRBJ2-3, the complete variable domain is EAGVTQSPTHLIKTRGQQATLRCSPISGHTSVYWYQQALGLGLQFLLWYDEGEERNRGNFPPRFSGRQFPNYSSELNVNALELEDSALYLCASSRSGLSADTQYFGPGTRLTVL.

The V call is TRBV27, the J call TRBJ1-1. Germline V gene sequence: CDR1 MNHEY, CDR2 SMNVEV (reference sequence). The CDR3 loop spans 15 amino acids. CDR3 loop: CASSSQGSLWAEAFF.

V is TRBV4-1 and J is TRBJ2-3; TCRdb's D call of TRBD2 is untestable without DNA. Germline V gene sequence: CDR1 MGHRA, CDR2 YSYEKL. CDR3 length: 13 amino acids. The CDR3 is CASKRVSTDTQYF.

CDR3 sequence: CSARDPGASNQPQHF. The chain carries TRBV20-1 and TRBJ1-5. CDR1 and CDR2 from the germline V gene are DFQATT and SNEGSKA (reference sequence). The CDR3 length is 15 residues.

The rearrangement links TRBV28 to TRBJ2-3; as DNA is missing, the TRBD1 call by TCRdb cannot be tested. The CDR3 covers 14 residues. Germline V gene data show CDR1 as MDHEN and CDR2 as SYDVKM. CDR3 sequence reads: CASSSDRAGVTQYF.

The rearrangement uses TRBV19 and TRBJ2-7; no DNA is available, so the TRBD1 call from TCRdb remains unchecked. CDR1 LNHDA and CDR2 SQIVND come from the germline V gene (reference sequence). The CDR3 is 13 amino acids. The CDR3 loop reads CASNRSPLDEQYF.

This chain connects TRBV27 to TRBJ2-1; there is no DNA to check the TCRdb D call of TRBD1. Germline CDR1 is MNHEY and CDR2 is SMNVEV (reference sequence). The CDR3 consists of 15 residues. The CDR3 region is CASSPGTGAYNEQFF.

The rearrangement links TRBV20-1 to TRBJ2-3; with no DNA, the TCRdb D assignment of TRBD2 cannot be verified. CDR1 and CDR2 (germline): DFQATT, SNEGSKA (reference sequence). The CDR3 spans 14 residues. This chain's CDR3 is CSAPIAGALDTQYF.

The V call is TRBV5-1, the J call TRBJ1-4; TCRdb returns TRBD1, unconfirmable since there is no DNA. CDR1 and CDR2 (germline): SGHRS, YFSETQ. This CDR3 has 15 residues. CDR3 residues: CASSLYGGGQEKLFF.

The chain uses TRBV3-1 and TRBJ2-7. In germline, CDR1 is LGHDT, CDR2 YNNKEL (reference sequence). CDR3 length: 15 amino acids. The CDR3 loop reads CASSQEVGGSYEQYF.

The CDR3 reads CASSSVGDIHSYEQYF. The rearrangement joins TRBV7-2 to TRBJ2-7; TCRdb selects TRBD1, and the lack of DNA leaves this call unchecked. CDR3 length equals 16 residues. CDR1 is SGHTA, CDR2 FQGNSA, per germline. The whole variable domain, remainder taken from reference TRBV7-2 and TRBJ2-7, is GAGVSQSPSNKVTEKGKDVELRCDPISGHTALYWYRQSLGQGLEFLIYFQGNSAPDKSGLPSDRFSAERTGGSVSTLTIQRTQQEDSAVYLCASSSVGDIHSYEQYFGPGTRLTVT.

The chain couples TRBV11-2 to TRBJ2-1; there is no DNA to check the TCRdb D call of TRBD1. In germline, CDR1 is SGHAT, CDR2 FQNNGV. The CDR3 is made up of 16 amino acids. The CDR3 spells CASSSKNRGLLYEQFF.

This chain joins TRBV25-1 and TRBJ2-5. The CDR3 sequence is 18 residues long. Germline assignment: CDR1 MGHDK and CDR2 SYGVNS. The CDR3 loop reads CASSEKDRTGSLKETQYF.

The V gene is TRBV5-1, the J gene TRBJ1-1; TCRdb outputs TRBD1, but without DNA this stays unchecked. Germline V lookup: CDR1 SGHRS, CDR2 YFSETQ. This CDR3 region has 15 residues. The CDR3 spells CASSLVPGGDTEAFF.

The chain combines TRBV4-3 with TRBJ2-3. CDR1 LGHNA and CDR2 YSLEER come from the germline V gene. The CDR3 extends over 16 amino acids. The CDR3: CASSQDLTMGTDTQYF.

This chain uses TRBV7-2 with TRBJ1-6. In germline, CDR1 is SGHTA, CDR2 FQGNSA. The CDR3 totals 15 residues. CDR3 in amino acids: CASSLVHSYNSPLHF.

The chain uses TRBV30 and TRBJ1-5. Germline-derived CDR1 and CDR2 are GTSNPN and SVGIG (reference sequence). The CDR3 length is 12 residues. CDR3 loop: CAWAPGNQPQHF. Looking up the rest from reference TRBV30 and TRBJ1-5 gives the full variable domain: SQTIHQWPATLVQPVGSPLSLECTVEGTSNPNLYWYRQAAGRGLQLLFYSVGIGQISSEVPQNLSASRPQDRQFILSSKKLLLSDSGFYLCAWAPGNQPQHFGDGTRLSIL.

This CDR3 reads CAWSRTGGDEQYF. The rearrangement uses TRBV30 and TRBJ2-7; TCRdb indicates TRBD1, and absent DNA this call remains unverified. The germline CDR1 and CDR2 sequences are GTSNPN and SVGIG (reference sequence). The CDR3 consists of 13 residues.

The CDR3 sequence: CSAGTNRGRPEAFF. This chain joins TRBV20-1 and TRBJ1-1; the TCRdb call, TRBD1, lacks DNA for checking. Looked up from germline, CDR1 is DFQATT and CDR2 is SNEGSKA (reference sequence). The CDR3 runs 14 residues.

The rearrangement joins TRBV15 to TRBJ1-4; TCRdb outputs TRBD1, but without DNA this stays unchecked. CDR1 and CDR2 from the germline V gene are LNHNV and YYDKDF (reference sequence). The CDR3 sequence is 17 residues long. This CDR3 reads CATSRDIRDPTNEKLFF. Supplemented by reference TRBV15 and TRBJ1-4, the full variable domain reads DAMVIQNPRYQVTQFGKPVTLSCSQTLNHNVMYWYQQKSSQAPKLLFHYYDKDFNNEADTPDNFQSRRPNTSFCFLDIRSPGLGDTAMYLCATSRDIRDPTNEKLFFGSGTQLSVL.

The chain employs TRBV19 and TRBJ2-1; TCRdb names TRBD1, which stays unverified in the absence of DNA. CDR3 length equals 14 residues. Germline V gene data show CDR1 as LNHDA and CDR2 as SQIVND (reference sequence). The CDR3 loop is CASSIPAGGHGQFF.

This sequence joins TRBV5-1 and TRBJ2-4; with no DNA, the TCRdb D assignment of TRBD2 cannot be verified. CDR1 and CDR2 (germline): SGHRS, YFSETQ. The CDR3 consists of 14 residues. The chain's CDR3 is CASRDTGTSDIQYF.